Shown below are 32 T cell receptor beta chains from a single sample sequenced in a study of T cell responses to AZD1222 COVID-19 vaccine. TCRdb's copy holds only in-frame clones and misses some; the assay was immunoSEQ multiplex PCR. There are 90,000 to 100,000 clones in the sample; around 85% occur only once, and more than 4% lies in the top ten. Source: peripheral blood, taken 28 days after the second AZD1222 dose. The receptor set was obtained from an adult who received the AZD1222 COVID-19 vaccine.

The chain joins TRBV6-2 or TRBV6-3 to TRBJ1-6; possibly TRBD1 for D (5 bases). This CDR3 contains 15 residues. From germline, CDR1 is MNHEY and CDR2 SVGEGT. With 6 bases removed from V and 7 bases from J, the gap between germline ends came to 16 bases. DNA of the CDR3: TGTGCCAGCAGCCCACTCGGGACGGGGAATTCACCCCTCCACTTT. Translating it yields CASSPLGTGNSPLHF.

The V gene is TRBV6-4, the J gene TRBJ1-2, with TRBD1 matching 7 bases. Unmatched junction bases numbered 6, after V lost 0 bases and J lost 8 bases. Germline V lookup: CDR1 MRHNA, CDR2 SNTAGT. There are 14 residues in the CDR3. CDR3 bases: TGTGCCAGCAGTGACTCGAACAGGGGTCGAGGCTACACCTTC. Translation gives CASSDSNRGRGYTF.

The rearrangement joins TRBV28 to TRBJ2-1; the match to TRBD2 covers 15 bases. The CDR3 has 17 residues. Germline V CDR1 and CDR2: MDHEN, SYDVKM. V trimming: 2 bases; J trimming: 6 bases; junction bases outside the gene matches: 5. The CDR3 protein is CASSLPGLAGGSNEQFF. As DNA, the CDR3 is TGTGCCAGCAGTTTACCGGGACTAGCGGGAGGCAGCAATGAGCAGTTCTTC.

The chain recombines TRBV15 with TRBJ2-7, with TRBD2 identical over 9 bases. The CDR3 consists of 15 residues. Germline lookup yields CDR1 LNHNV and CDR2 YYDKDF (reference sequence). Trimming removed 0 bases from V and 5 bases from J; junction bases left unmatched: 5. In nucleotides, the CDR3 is TGTGCCACCAGCAGAGATGGGACTAGCTTGGACGAGCAGTACTTC. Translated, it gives CATSRDGTSLDEQYF.

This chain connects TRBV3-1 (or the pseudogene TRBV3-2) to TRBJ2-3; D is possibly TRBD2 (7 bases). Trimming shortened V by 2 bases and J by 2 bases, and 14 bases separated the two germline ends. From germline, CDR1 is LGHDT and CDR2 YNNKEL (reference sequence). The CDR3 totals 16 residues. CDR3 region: CASSQRGGASTDTQYF. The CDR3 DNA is TGTGCCAGCAGCCAAAGGGGGGGCGCTTCCACAGATACGCAGTATTTT.

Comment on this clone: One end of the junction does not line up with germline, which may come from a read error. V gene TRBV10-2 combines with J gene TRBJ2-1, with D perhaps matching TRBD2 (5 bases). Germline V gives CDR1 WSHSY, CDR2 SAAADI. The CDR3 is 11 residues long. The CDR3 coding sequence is TGCGCCAGCAGTGAGTCGACGAACGGGGTCTTC. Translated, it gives CASSESTNGVF.

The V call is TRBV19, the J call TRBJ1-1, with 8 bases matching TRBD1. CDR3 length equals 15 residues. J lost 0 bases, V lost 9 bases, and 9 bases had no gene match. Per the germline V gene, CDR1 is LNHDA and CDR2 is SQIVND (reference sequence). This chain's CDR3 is CARLRGTGLNTEAFF. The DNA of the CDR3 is TGTGCCAGGCTGAGAGGGACAGGTTTGAACACTGAAGCTTTCTTT.

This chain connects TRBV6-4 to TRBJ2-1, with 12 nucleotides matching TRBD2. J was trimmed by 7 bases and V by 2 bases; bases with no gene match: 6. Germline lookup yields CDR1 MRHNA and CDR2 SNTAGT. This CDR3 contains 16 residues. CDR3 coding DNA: TGTGCCAGCAGTGACGGGACTAGCGGGCACCTAAATGAGCAGTTCTTC. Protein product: CASSDGTSGHLNEQFF.

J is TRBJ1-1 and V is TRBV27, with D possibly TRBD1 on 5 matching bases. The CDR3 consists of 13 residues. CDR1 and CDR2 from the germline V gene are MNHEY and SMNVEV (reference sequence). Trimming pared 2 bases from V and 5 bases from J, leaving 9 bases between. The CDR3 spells CASSLIGGTEAFF. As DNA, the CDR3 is TGTGCCAGCAGTTTAATTGGGGGAACTGAAGCTTTCTTT.

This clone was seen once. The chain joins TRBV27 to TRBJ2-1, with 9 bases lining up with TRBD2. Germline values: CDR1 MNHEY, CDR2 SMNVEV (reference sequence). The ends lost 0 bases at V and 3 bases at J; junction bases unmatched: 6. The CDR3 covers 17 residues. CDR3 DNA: TGTGCCAGCAGTTTATCGTGGCGGGGGGGCCTCTACAATGAGCAGTTCTTC. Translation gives CASSLSWRGGLYNEQFF.

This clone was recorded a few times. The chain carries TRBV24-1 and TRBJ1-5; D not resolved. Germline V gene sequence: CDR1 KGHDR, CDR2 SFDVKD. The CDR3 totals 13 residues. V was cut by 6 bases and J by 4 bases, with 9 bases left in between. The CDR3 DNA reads TGTGCCACCAGTTCCGGACCTAATCAGCCCCAGCATTTT. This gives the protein CATSSGPNQPQHF.

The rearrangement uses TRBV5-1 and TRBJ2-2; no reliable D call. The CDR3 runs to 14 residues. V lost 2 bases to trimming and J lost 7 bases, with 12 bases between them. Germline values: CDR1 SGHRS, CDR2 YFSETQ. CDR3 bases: TGCGCCAGCAGCTTCCTTGGTGGGGTCGGGGAGCTGTTTTTT. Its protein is CASSFLGGVGELFF.

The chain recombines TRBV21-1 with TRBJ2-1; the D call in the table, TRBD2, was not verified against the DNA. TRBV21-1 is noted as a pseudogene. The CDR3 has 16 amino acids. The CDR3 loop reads CASQRGFREGCNEQFF. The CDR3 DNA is TGTGCCAGCCAACGGGGGTTCCGGGAGGGGTGCAATGAGCAGTTCTTC.

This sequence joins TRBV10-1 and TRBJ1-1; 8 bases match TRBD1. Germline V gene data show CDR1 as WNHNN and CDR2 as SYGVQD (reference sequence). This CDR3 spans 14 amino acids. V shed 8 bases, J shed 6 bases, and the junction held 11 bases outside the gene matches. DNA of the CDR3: TGCGCCAGCGGAGGACAGGGAATCGTGGCTGAAGCTTTCTTT. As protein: CASGGQGIVAEAFF.

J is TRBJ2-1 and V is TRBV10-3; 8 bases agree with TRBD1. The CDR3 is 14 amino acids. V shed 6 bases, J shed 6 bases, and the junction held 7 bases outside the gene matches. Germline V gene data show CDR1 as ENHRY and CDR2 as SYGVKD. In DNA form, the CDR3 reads TGTGCCATCAGAACCGACAGGGGAGGCAATGAGCAGTTCTTC. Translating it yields CAIRTDRGGNEQFF.

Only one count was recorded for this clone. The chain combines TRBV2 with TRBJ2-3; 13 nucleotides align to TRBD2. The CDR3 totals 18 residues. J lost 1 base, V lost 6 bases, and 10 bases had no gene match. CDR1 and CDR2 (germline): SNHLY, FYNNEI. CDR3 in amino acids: CASRRGLAGAGGTDTQYF. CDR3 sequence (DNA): TGTGCCAGCAGGCGAGGACTAGCGGGAGCGGGGGGCACAGATACGCAGTATTTT.

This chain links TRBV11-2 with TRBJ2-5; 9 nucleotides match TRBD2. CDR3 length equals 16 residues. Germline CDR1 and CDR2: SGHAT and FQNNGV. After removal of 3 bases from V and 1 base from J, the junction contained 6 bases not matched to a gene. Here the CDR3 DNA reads TGTGCCAGCAGCTTTAATAGCGGGGGCCTCCAAGAGACCCAGTACTTC. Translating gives CASSFNSGGLQETQYF.

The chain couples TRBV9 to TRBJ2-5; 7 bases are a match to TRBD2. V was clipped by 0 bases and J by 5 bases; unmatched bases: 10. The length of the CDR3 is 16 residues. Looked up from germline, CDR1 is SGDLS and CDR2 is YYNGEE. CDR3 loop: CASSVEEPLGGETQYF. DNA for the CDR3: TGTGCCAGCAGCGTAGAGGAGCCGCTGGGGGGGGAGACCCAGTACTTC.

The chain's CDR3 is CASSLGAGGYGYTF. The CDR3 DNA follows: TGTGCCAGCAGCCTGGGGGCAGGAGGGTATGGCTACACCTTC. This rearrangement joins TRBV7-9 to TRBJ1-2; a possible D gene is TRBD1 (6 bases). The V end was cut by 5 bases, the J end by 5 bases, with 15 bases between. CDR1 and CDR2 (germline): SEHNR, FQNEAQ (reference sequence). The CDR3 has 14 amino acids.

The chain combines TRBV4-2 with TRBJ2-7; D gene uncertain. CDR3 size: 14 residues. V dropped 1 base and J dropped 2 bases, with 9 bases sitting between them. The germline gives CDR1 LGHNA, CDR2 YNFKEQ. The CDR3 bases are TGTGCCAGCAGCCAAGCCGACCCTGCCTACGAGCAGTACTTC. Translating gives CASSQADPAYEQYF.

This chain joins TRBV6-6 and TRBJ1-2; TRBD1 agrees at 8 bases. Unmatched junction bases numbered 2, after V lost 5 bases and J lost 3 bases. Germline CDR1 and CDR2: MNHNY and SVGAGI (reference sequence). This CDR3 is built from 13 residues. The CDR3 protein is CASSGQGDYGYTF. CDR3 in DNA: TGTGCCAGCAGTGGACAGGGTGACTATGGCTACACCTTC.

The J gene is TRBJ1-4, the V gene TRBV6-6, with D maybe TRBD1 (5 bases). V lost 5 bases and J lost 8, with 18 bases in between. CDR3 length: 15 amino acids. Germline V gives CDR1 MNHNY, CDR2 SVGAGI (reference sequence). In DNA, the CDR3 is TGTGCCAGCAGTACGACCCGGGGGAGGGTGGAAAAACTGTTTTTT. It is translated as CASSTTRGRVEKLFF.

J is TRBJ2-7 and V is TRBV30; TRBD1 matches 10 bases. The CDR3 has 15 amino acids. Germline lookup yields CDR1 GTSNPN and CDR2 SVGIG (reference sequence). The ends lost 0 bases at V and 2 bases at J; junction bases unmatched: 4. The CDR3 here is CAWSVGGTGAYEQYF. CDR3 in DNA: TGTGCCTGGAGTGTAGGGGGGACAGGGGCCTACGAGCAGTACTTC.

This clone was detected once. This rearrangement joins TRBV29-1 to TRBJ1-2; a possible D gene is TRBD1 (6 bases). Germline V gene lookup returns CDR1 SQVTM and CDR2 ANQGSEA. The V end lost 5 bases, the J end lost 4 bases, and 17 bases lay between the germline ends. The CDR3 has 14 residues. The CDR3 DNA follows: TGCAGCGTTTCCTCCGGGACAAAGCTCTATGGCTACACCTTC. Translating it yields CSVSSGTKLYGYTF.

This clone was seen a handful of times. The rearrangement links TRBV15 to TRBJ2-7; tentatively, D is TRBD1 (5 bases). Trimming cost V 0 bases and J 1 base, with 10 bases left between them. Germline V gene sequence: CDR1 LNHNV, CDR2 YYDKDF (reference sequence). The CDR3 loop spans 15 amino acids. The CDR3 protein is CATSRDQGDSYEQYF. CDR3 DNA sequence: TGTGCCACCAGCAGAGACCAGGGTGATTCCTACGAGCAGTACTTC.

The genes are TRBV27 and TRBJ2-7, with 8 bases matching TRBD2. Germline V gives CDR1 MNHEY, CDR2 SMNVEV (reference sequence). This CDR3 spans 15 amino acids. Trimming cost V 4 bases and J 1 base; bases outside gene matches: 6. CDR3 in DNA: TGTGCCAGCAGTTATGCTAGCGGGTTGTCCTACGAGCAGTACTTC. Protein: CASSYASGLSYEQYF.

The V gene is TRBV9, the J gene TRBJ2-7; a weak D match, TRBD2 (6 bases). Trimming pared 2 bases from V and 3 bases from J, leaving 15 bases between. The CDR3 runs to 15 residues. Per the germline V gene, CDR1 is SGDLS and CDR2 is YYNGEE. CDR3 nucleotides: TGTGCCAGCAGCGTGGTGGGAGGCCCCGTCTACGAGCAGTACTTC. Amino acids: CASSVVGGPVYEQYF.

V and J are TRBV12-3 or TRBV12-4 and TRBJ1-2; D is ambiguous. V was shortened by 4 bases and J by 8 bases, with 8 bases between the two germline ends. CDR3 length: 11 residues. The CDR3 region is CASSSWIGYTF. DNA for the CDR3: TGTGCCAGCAGTTCATGGATCGGCTACACCTTC.

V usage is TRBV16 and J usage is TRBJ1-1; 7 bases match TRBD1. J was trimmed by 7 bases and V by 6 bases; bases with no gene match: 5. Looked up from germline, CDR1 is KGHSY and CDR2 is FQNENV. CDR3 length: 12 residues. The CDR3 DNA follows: TGTGCCAGCAGTGCAGGACAGGATGAAGCTTTCTTT. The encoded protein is CASSAGQDEAFF.

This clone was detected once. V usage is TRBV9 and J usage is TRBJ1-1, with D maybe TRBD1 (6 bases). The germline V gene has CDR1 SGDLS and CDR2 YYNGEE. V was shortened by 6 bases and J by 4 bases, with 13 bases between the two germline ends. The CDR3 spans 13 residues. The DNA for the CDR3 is TGTGCCAGCAATCTACAGGGAGGCACTGAAGCTTTCTTT. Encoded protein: CASNLQGGTEAFF.

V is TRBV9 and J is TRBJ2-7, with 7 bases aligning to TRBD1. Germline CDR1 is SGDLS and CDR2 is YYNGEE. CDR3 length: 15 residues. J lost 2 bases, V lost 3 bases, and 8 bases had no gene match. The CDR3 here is CASSARTGPTYEQYF. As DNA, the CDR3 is TGTGCCAGCAGCGCTAGGACAGGCCCAACCTACGAGCAGTACTTC. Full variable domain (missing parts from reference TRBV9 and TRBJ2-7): DSGVTQTPKHLITATGQRVTLRCSPRSGDLSVYWYQQSLDQGLQFLIQYYNGEERAKGNILERFSAQQFPDLHSELNLSSLELGDSALYFCASSARTGPTYEQYFGPGTRLTVT.

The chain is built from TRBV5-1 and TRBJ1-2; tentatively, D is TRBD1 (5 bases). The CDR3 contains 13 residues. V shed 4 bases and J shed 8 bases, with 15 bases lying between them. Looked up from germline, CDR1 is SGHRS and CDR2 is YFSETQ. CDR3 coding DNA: TGCGCCAGCAGCGCAGCAGGGCAGGGAGGCTACACCTTC. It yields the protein CASSAAGQGGYTF.